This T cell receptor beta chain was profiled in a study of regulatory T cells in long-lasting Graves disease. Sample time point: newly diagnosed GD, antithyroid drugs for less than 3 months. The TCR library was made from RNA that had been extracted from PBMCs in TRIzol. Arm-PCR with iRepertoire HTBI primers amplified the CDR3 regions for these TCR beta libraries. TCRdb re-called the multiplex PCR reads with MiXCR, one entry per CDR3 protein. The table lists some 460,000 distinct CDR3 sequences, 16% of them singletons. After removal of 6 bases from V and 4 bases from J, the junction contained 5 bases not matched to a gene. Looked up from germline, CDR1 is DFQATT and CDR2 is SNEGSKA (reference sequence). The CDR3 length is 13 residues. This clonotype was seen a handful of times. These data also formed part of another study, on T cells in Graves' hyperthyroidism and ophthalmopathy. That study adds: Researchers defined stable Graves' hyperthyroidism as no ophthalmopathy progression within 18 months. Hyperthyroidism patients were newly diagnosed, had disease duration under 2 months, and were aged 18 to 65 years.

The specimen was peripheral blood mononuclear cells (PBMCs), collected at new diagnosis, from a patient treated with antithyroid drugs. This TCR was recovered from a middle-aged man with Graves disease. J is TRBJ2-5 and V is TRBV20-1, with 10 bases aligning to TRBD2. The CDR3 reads CSALAGTVETQYF. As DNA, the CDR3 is TGCAGTGCACTAGCGGGGACCGTAGAGACCCAGTACTTC.